Shown below are 6 T cell receptor beta chains from a single sample sequenced in a study of cytomegalovirus exposure and HLA in healthy donors. TCRdb keeps only in-frame clones here, not all; method: immunoSEQ multiplex PCR. Of 60,000 to 90,000 clones in the sample, 85% to 95% were seen once. Sequences were obtained from PBMCs. Source of these receptors: a woman between 18 and 30 years old in good health and CMV-seronegative.

The rearrangement uses TRBV9 and TRBJ2-7; 8 nucleotides line up with TRBD1. Germline CDR1 is SGDLS and CDR2 is YYNGEE. This CDR3 has 16 residues. With V trimmed by 4 bases and J by 7 bases, 16 bases remained unmatched. In nucleotides, the CDR3 is TGTGCCAGCAGCTTTGATCCGGGACAGGTCGCGGGGGAGCAGTACTTC. Translating it yields CASSFDPGQVAGEQYF.

The chain employs TRBV29-1 and TRBJ2-2; 7 positions agree with TRBD1. V lost 6 bases, J lost 0 bases, and 4 bases stayed unmatched. Germline assignment: CDR1 SQVTM and CDR2 ANQGSEA. The CDR3 length is 14 residues. CDR3 protein: CSVPTGTNTGELFF. The CDR3 DNA reads as TGCAGCGTCCCGACAGGGACGAACACCGGGGAGCTGTTTTTT.

V and J are TRBV28 and TRBJ2-5; 8 bases fit TRBD2. The CDR3 sequence is 15 residues long. J was trimmed by 0 bases and V by 2 bases; bases with no gene match: 2. Per germline, CDR1 MDHEN and CDR2 SYDVKM. The CDR3 reads CASSLRRGDQETQYF. The DNA for the CDR3 is TGTGCCAGCAGTTTAAGGCGGGGGGACCAAGAGACCCAGTACTTC.

CDR3 DNA sequence: TGTGCCTGGAGAGAGGGGGCGATTGGATCGGACGGCTACACCTTC. Translated: CAWREGAIGSDGYTF. The gene calls are TRBV30 and TRBJ1-2; 7 bases fit TRBD1. Looked up from germline, CDR1 is GTSNPN and CDR2 is SVGIG (reference sequence). Losses at the gene ends were 3 bases for V and 8 bases for J; bases not matched to a gene: 15. CDR3 length: 15 residues.

V gene TRBV6-4 combines with J gene TRBJ2-7, with a possible D match to TRBD1 (6 bases). The germline V gene encodes CDR1 MRHNA and CDR2 SNTAGT. Trimming took off 3 bases at V and 3 bases at J, with 21 bases between the two ends. The CDR3 covers 17 residues. The CDR3 loop is CASSERFRQDGNYEQYF. The CDR3 nucleotides are TGTGCCAGCAGTGAAAGGTTTCGACAGGATGGAAACTACGAGCAGTACTTC.

V and J are TRBV7-3 and TRBJ1-2, with 10 bases lining up with TRBD1. J lost 7 bases, V lost 4 bases, and 6 bases had no gene match. The length of the CDR3 is 14 residues. CDR1 SGHTA and CDR2 FQGTGA come from the germline V gene. The CDR3 loop is CASSSRDRGGGYTF. The CDR3 DNA follows: TGTGCCAGCAGCTCGAGGGACAGGGGTGGTGGCTACACCTTC.